This T cell receptor beta chain was documented in a study of CD8 T cells in ankylosing spondylitis. General observations from the study: Among TCR beta sequences, a motif of several highly homologous variants appeared characteristic of ankylosing spondylitis blood. Previously reported in reactive arthritis synovial fluid and blood were some of the motif variants. Disease-linked clones reportedly concentrated significantly in matched ankylosing spondylitis synovial fluid. Clones that were linked to disease were CD8+ and were relatively rare in peripheral blood.

CDR1 and CDR2 from the germline V gene are SNHLY and FYNNEI. There are 14 residues in the CDR3. The V and J ends lost 6 bases and 5 bases, in that order; junction bases with no gene match: 6. Of note for this clonotype: Antigen: not known.

Quantitative molecular-barcoded 5'-RACE generated the TCR beta libraries. TCRdb re-derived calls from the 5' RACE reads in MiXCR, one entry per CDR3 protein. This sample carries over 600,000 distinct CDR3 sequences, roughly 20% of them seen once, and the ten largest clones take 15% to 20%. This chain joins TRBV2 and TRBJ1-4; TRBD1 agrees at 7 bases. The sequenced material came from blood, either unsorted or a sorted T cell fraction (not recorded which). This clonotype originated in a male donor with ankylosing spondylitis. CDR3 protein: CASSKQGMNEKLFF. CDR3 sequence (DNA): TGTGCCAGCAGCAAACAGGGGATGAATGAAAAACTGTTTTTT. Complete variable domain (other parts from reference TRBV2 and TRBJ1-4): EPEVTQTPSHQVTQMGQEVILRCVPISNHLYFYWYRQILGQKVEFLVSFYNNEISEKSEIFDDQFSVERPDGSNFTLKIRSTKLEDSAMYFCASSKQGMNEKLFFGSGTQLSVL.